The rows below give T cell receptor beta chains drawn from one sample of a study of blood T cell repertoires in COVID-19. The data were produced by immunoSEQ multiplex PCR, yet TCRdb's version contains in-frame clones alone and is incomplete. Here the sample spans almost 250,000 clones, over 75% being singletons. The sample comprised PBMCs or T cells enriched from blood (not recorded which). The receptors derive from a woman in her 50s with acute COVID-19. Each CDR3 is given with its conserved first and last residue. Fields, in order: CDR3 protein, CDR3 DNA, J gene, D gene, clone size, CDR3 length, V gene. D genes are given only for firm matches. Only part of the rows carry a size: once, few, many, or a class if the clone is expanded.

CAISESTVSYEQYF,TGTGCCATCAGTGAGTCGACAGTCTCCTACGAGCAGTACTTC,TRBJ2-7,-,-,14,TRBV10-3
CASSLIGQGANEQYF,TGTGCCAGCAGCCTAATAGGGCAGGGGGCCAACGAGCAGTACTTC,TRBJ2-7,TRBD1,-,15,TRBV13
CATGQGSNTEAFF,TGTGCCACCGGACAGGGATCGAACACTGAAGCTTTCTTT,TRBJ1-1,TRBD1,once,13,TRBV15
CASSLTNFQGTRETDTQYF,TGTGCCAGCAGCTTAACCAACTTTCAGGGGACGAGGGAAACAGATACGCAGTATTTT,TRBJ2-3,-,-,19,TRBV7-8
CASSVGGLALYEQYF,TGTGCCAGCAGCGTAGGGGGACTAGCTCTCTACGAGCAGTACTTC,TRBJ2-7,TRBD2,once,15,TRBV9
CSVTTTGPNEKLFF,TGCAGCGTTACGACGACAGGACCTAATGAAAAACTGTTTTTT,TRBJ1-4,-,-,14,TRBV29-1
CASSMLRGRNTEAFF,TGTGCCAGCAGCATGCTCAGGGGCCGGAACACTGAAGCTTTCTTT,TRBJ1-1,-,-,15,TRBV7-7
CAWSVGGAQKAFF,TGTGCCTGGAGCGTAGGAGGGGCCCAGAAGGCTTTCTTT,TRBJ1-1,-,-,13,TRBV30
CASSPGLAGGPKDTQYF,TGTGCCAGCAGCCCAGGGCTAGCGGGGGGGCCAAAGGATACGCAGTATTTT,TRBJ2-3,TRBD2,-,17,TRBV4-2
CASSLSGTVQQYF,TGTGCCAGCAGTTTGTCCGGGACAGTCCAGCAGTACTTC,TRBJ2-7,TRBD1,-,13,TRBV6-5
CASKAGFTGELFF,TGTGCCAGCAAAGCAGGGTTCACCGGGGAGCTGTTTTTT,TRBJ2-2,-,once,13,TRBV7-2
CASRDDPTREQFF,TGTGCCAGTAGAGACGACCCGACGCGGGAGCAGTTCTTC,TRBJ2-1,-,once,13,TRBV19
CASSSAGQNEKLFF,TGTGCCAGCAGCTCCGCGGGTCAAAATGAAAAACTGTTTTTT,TRBJ1-4,-,-,14,TRBV5-4
CASSPSGGDTQYF,TGTGCCAGCTCACCGAGTGGGGGGGATACGCAGTATTTT,TRBJ2-3,-,once,13,TRBV18
CSVEARFEGRTEAFF,TGCAGCGTTGAAGCGCGGTTCGAGGGCCGAACTGAAGCTTTCTTT,TRBJ1-1,-,-,15,TRBV29-1
CASSFRTSGGTDTQYF,TGCGCCAGCAGCTTTCGGACTAGCGGGGGCACAGATACGCAGTATTTT,TRBJ2-3,TRBD2,once,16,TRBV5-1
CASSLVGTGKSEAFF,TGTGCCAGCAGCTTAGTGGGGACAGGTAAATCTGAAGCTTTCTTT,TRBJ1-1,TRBD1,once,15,TRBV7-9
CATSGAGAETQYF,TGTGCCACCTCTGGAGCGGGGGCGGAGACCCAGTACTTC,TRBJ2-5,TRBD2,-,13,TRBV14
CASSVALRGEAFF,TGTGCCAGCAGCGTAGCTCTTAGGGGTGAAGCTTTCTTT,TRBJ1-1,-,-,13,TRBV9
CASSTRWGEDSPLHF,TGTGCCAGCAGCACTAGGTGGGGAGAGGATTCACCCCTCCACTTT,TRBJ1-6,-,-,15,TRBV7-2